The next 10 T cell receptor beta chains were all read from a single sample in a study of tumor-infiltrating lymphocytes in oesophageal squamous cell carcinoma. TCRdb ran MiXCR on the PCR reads and lists one entry per CDR3 protein. In the table there are fewer than 6,500 distinct CDR3 sequences, roughly 15% of which are singletons. The sequenced sample was esophageal tumor tissue. Receptors were obtained from a male donor with esophageal squamous cell carcinoma.

Concerning this clonotype itself: Compared with germline, one end of the junction differs, possibly owing to a read error. V and J are TRBV11-2 and TRBJ2-1; 10 bases are a match to TRBD1. The CDR3 is 15 residues long. CDR1 SGHAT and CDR2 FQNNGV come from the germline V gene. The CDR3 sequence: CASSLGTGALYEQFF. CDR3 nucleotides: TGCGCCAGCAGCTTAGGGACAGGGGCTCTCTACGAGCAGTTCTTC.

This clonotype has at least ten counts. The CDR3, as DNA: TGTGCCAGCGGGTCCCGGACAGGGGAGGACTACGAGCAGTACTTC. Protein: CASGSRTGEDYEQYF. V is TRBV5-5 and J is TRBJ2-7; 9 nucleotides align to TRBD1. V was clipped by 7 bases and J by 3 bases; unmatched bases: 11. The length of the CDR3 is 15 residues. From germline, CDR1 is SGHKS and CDR2 YYEKEE (reference sequence).

This sequence joins TRBV12-3 or TRBV12-4 and TRBJ2-3; 7 nucleotides line up with TRBD1. TRBJ2-7 explains the end of the DNA better; the J call may be wrong. This CDR3 has 14 residues. CDR3 sequence (DNA): TGTGCCAGCATGCCGGGACAGAGCACAGATACGCAGTACTTC. The encoded protein is CASMPGQSTDTQYF.

This clonotype was seen a handful of times. With a much larger clone just one base away, this may be a read error. The V gene is TRBV14, the J gene TRBJ2-5; D gene unclear. The V end lost 5 bases, the J end lost 11 bases, and 24 bases lay between the germline ends. The CDR3 consists of 15 residues. The germline V gene has CDR1 SGHDN and CDR2 FVKESK. This CDR3 is CASSVGSRSYNEQYF. In nucleotides, the CDR3 is TGTGCCAGCAGCGTGGGCAGTAGGTCCTACAATGAGCAGTACTTC.

This clonotype is deemed medium-sized. V usage is TRBV11-2 and J usage is TRBJ2-7; D may be TRBD2 (6 bases). This CDR3 is built from 14 residues. The ends were cut back, 5 bases at V and 3 bases at J, with 14 bases in the middle. Germline lookup yields CDR1 SGHAT and CDR2 FQNNGV. The CDR3 protein is CASSPLGGSYEQYF. CDR3 sequence (DNA): TGTGCCAGCAGCCCGTTGGGGGGAAGCTACGAGCAGTACTTC.

This clonotype was observed a handful of times. The J gene is TRBJ1-5, the V gene TRBV19; TRBD1 is a possible D gene (6 bases). Germline V gene lookup returns CDR1 LNHDA and CDR2 SQIVND (reference sequence). Trimming shortened V by 6 bases and J by 2 bases, and 8 bases separated the two germline ends. There are 13 residues in the CDR3. The CDR3, as DNA: TGTGCCAGTAGGAGACAGGGCAATCAGCCCCAGCATTTT. The encoded protein is CASRRQGNQPQHF. Full variable domain (missing parts from reference TRBV19 and TRBJ1-5): DGGITQSPKYLFRKEGQNVTLSCEQNLNHDAMYWYRQDPGQGLRLIYYSQIVNDFQKGDIAEGYSVSREKKESFPLTVTSAQKNPTAFYLCASRRQGNQPQHFGDGTRLSIL.

Points on this clonotype: Likely a read error: the CDR3 ends without its conserved phenylalanine or tryptophan. The DNA is omitted, as the CDR3 cannot be located on it reliably, and the CDR3 follows TCRdb's listing. The genes are TRBV6-1 and TRBJ2-7; the table's D call, TRBD1, has no DNA check behind it. The length of the CDR3 is 16 amino acids, counting both ends. Germline lookup yields CDR1 MNHNS and CDR2 SASEGT. CDR3 protein: CASSYLQPPYGYTFGS.

The table lists this clonotype with many counts. V is TRBV6-1 and J is TRBJ1-4; D gene uncertain. CDR3 length: 15 amino acids. Germline V CDR1 and CDR2: MNHNS, SASEGT. V was trimmed by 6 bases and J by 0 bases, leaving 11 bases between them. In DNA form, the CDR3 reads TGTGCCAGCAGGAGGACCGTTGCAACTAATGAAAAACTGTTTTTT. This translates into CASRRTVATNEKLFF.

This clonotype was counted at least ten times. The genes are TRBV6-1 and TRBJ1-4; 9 bases are a match to TRBD1. Germline V gene data show CDR1 as MNHNS and CDR2 as SASEGT. CDR3 length: 14 residues. Trimming at V came to 6 bases and at J to 8 bases, leaving 7 bases not matched to a gene. CDR3: CASSAGTGSEKLFF. DNA of the CDR3: TGTGCCAGCAGCGCCGGGACAGGGTCGGAAAAACTGTTTTTT.

In this sample, this clonotype is medium-sized. The chain links TRBV12-3 or TRBV12-4 to TRBJ2-1, with TRBD1 matching 7 bases. CDR3 length equals 14 residues. J lost 1 base, V lost 4 bases, and 1 base had no gene match. As DNA, the CDR3 is TGTGCCAGCAGTTGGGACAGTTCCTACAATGAGCAGTTCTTC. The encoded protein is CASSWDSSYNEQFF.